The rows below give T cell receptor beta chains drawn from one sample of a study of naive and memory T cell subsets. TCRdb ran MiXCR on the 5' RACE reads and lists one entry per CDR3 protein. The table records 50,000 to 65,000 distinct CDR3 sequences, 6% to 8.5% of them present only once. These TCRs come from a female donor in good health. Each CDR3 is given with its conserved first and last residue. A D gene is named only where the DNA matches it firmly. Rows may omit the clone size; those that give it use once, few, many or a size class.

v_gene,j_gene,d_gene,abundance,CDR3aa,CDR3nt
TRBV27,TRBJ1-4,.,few,CASPTTNEKLFF,TGTGCCAGCCCGACAACTAATGAAAAACTGTTTTTT
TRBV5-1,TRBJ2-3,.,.,CASSLGSGTSTDTQYF,TGCGCCAGCAGCTTGGGGAGCGGAACTAGCACAGATACGCAGTATTTT
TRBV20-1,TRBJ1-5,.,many,CSAVDWTYSNQPQHF,TGCAGTGCTGTGGATTGGACCTATAGCAATCAGCCCCAGCATTTT
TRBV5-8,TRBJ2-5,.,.,CASSLSRGFGETQYF,TGTGCCAGCAGCTTAAGCAGGGGATTTGGGGAGACCCAGTACTTC
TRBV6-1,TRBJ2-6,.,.,CASLQGNGANVLTF,TGTGCCAGCCTGCAGGGTAATGGGGCCAACGTCCTGACTTTC
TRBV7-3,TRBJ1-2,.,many,CASSPGRYGYTF,TGTGCCAGCAGCCCAGGGAGGTATGGCTACACCTTC
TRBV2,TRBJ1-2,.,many,CASSSGQSYGYTF,TGTGCCAGCAGTTCTGGACAAAGCTATGGCTACACCTTC
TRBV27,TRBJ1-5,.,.,CASTVNGQPQHF,TGTGCCAGCACCGTAAACGGTCAGCCCCAGCATTTT
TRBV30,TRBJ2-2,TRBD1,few,CAWGQGSDRTGELFF,TGTGCCTGGGGACAGGGGAGTGATCGCACCGGGGAGCTGTTTTTT
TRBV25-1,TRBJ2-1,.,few,CASSPQILGLQFF,TGTGCCAGCAGTCCACAGATCCTAGGTCTACAGTTCTTC
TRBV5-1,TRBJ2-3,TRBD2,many,CASSSSGGTDTQYF,TGCGCCAGCAGCTCTAGCGGGGGCACAGATACGCAGTATTTT
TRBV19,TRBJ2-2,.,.,CASSNAGTGELFF,TGTGCCAGTAGTAACGCGGGCACCGGGGAGCTGTTTTTT
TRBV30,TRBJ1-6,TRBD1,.,CAWRPGQGNSPLHF,TGTGCCTGGAGACCGGGACAGGGTAATTCACCCCTCCACTTT
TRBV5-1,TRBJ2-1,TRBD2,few,CASSLLLAGAYSYNEQFF,TGCGCCAGCAGCTTGTTACTAGCGGGGGCCTACTCCTACAATGAGCAGTTCTTC
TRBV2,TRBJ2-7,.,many,CASRYTGTEQYF,TGTGCCAGCAGGTATACAGGGACCGAGCAGTACTTC
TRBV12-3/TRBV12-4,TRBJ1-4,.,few,CASSFPGRPTNEKLFF,TGTGCCAGCAGTTTCCCAGGCAGACCCACTAATGAAAAACTGTTTTTT
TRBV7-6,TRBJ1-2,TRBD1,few,CASSLGTGGGYTF,TGTGCCAGCAGCTTAGGGACAGGGGGCGGCTACACCTTC
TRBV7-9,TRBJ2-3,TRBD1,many,CASSPTGGFTDTQYF,TGTGCCAGCAGCCCGACAGGGGGCTTCACAGATACGCAGTATTTT
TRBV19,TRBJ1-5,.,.,CASSMVGPSNQPQHF,TGTGCCAGTAGTATGGTAGGGCCGAGCAATCAGCCCCAGCATTTT
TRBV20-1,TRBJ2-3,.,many,CSASWGTTDTQYF,TGCAGTGCTAGTTGGGGGACCACAGATACGCAGTATTTT
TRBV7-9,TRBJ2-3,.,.,CASSSGTLSTDTQYF,TGTGCCAGCAGCTCCGGGACCCTTAGCACAGATACGCAGTATTTT